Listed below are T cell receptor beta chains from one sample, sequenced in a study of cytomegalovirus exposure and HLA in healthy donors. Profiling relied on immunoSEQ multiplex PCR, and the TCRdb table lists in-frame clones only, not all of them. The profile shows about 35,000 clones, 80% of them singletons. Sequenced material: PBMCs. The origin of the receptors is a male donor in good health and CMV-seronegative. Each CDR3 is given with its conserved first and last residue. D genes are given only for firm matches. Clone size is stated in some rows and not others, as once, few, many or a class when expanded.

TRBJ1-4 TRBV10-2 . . TGCGCCCCAGCGGGGAGGGAGGTACCCACAACTAATGAAAAACTGTTTTTT CAPAGREVPTTNEKLFF
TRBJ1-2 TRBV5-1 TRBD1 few TGCGCCAGCAGCACCGGGACAGGGGTATATGGCTACACCTTC CASSTGTGVYGYTF
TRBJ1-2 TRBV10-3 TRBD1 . TGTGCCATCAGTGATAGGGGGGGACAGGGACTCGATGGCTACACCTTC CAISDRGGQGLDGYTF
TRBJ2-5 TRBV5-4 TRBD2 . TGTGCCAGCAGCTCCCCGACTAGCCTAAACGGGGAGACCCAGTACTTC CASSSPTSLNGETQYF
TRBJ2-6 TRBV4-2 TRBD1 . TGTGCCAGCAGCCCCACAGGGGGCCTCTCTGGGGCCAACGTCCTGACTTTC CASSPTGGLSGANVLTF
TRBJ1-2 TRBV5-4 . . TGTGCCAGCAGCTGGGACACGGAAAATGGCTACACCTTC CASSWDTENGYTF
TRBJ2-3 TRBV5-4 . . TGTGCCAGCAGCCATCAGGGCAGCACAGATACGCAGTATTTT CASSHQGSTDTQYF
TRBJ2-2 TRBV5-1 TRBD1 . TGCGCCAGCCGGACAGGGCGCAGGTACACCGGGGAGCTGTTTTTT CASRTGRRYTGELFF
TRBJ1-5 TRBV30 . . TGTGCCTGGAGTGGGGGGGAAGGTCAGCCCCAGCATTTT CAWSGGEGQPQHF
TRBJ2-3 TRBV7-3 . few TGTGCCAGCAGCCTGGGGGGGCGCGATACGCAGTATTTT CASSLGGRDTQYF
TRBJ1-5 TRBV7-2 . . TGTGCCAGCAGCCGCGAATCAAGGGGATATGGCAATCAGCCCCAGCATTTT CASSRESRGYGNQPQHF
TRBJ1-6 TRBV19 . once TGTGCCAGTAGTTCAGGGTTGATGGATTCACCCCTCCACTTT CASSSGLMDSPLHF
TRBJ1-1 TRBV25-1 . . TGTGCCAGCAATGGAATCCGAACGGGGGTCACTGAAGCTTTCTTT CASNGIRTGVTEAFF
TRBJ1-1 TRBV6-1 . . TGTGCCAGCAGTGAAGCGATTTTACAGTTCAGGGGGAACACTGAAGCTTTCTTT CASSEAILQFRGNTEAFF
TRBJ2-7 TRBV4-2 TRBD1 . TGTGCCAGCAGCCCGGCGGAGGGACAGGTTCCGTCCGAGCAGTACTTC CASSPAEGQVPSEQYF
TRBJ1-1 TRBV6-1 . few TGTGCCAGCAGTGAACGGCAGCGACGGACTGAAGCTTTCTTT CASSERQRRTEAFF
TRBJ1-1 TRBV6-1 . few TGTGCCAGCAGTGGTCGGGGGGGAAGGGTGGCTTTCTTT CASSGRGGRVAFF